These 13 T cell receptor beta chains share one sample of origin, sequenced in a study of cytomegalovirus exposure and HLA in healthy donors. The PCR had 60 Vbeta and 13 Jbeta primers. TCRdb's copy holds only in-frame clones and misses some; the assay was immunoSEQ multiplex PCR. Of some 130,000 clones listed, around 79% are singletons. The specimen was PBMCs. The source is a man aged 35 to 55 in good health and CMV-seropositive.

The chain couples TRBV14 to TRBJ1-5; no clear D gene. Trimming cost V 0 bases and J 2 bases, with 8 bases left between them. The CDR3 has 15 residues. In germline, CDR1 is SGHDN, CDR2 FVKESK. CDR3 sequence: CASSQDLTGNQPQHF. The CDR3 nucleotides are TGTGCCAGCAGCCAAGATCTAACTGGCAATCAGCCCCAGCATTTT.

The V and J genes are TRBV28 and TRBJ1-1; the D gene is possibly TRBD1 (5 bases). This CDR3 has 12 amino acids. The V gene lost 8 bases and the J gene lost 5 bases, with 12 bases spanning the gap. Germline V gene data show CDR1 as MDHEN and CDR2 as SYDVKM. CDR3: CASGTGGTEAFF. The CDR3 nucleotides are TGTGCCAGCGGGACGGGGGGGACTGAAGCTTTCTTT. Drawing the rest from reference TRBV28 and TRBJ1-1, the complete variable domain is DVKVTQSSRYLVKRTGEKVFLECVQDMDHENMFWYRQDPGLGLRLIYFSYDVKMKEKGDIPEGYSVSREKKERFSLILESASTNQTSMYLCASGTGGTEAFFGQGTRLTVV.

This clone showed up just once. J is TRBJ1-3 and V is TRBV5-1; D unclear. With 2 bases removed from V and 2 bases from J, the gap between germline ends came to 8 bases. The CDR3 spans 14 residues. Germline CDR1 and CDR2: SGHRS and YFSETQ. DNA of the CDR3: TGCGCCAGCAGCTTTGAGGGAACTGGAAACACCATATATTTT. This gives the protein CASSFEGTGNTIYF.

This chain uses TRBV5-1 with TRBJ2-5, with a possible D match to TRBD1 (7 bases). Germline CDR1 is SGHRS and CDR2 is YFSETQ. Trimming cost V 0 bases and J 1 base, with 13 bases left between them. The CDR3 length is 16 residues. The DNA of the CDR3 is TGCGCCAGCAGCTTGGGGGGGACAGCGGGCCAAGAGACCCAGTACTTC. Its protein is CASSLGGTAGQETQYF.

The chain carries TRBV7-9 and TRBJ2-3; 15 positions match TRBD2. The germline CDR1 and CDR2 sequences are SEHNR and FQNEAQ (reference sequence). The CDR3 is made up of 17 amino acids. J lost 4 bases, V lost 5 bases, and 7 bases had no gene match. For the CDR3, the DNA is TGTGCCAGCAGCCAGGGACTAGCGGGAGGTAACCCAGATACGCAGTATTTT. The encoded protein is CASSQGLAGGNPDTQYF.

The V call is TRBV7-2, the J call TRBJ2-7, with 7 bases that match TRBD1. The CDR3 covers 14 residues. The J segment lost 3 bases and the V segment lost 6 bases, leaving 8 bases of the junction unmatched. Germline V gene lookup returns CDR1 SGHTA and CDR2 FQGNSA. The DNA for the CDR3 is TGTGCCAGCAGTCCATCGACAGGGATCTACGAGCAGTACTTC. It codes for CASSPSTGIYEQYF. Based on the CDR3 plus reference TRBV7-2 and TRBJ2-7, the full variable domain is GAGVSQSPSNKVTEKGKDVELRCDPISGHTALYWYRQSLGQGLEFLIYFQGNSAPDKSGLPSDRFSAERTGGSVSTLTIQRTQQEDSAVYLCASSPSTGIYEQYFGPGTRLTVT.

This clone showed up just a few times. The CDR3 sequence: CASSERWAPGGNTIYF. CDR3 DNA: TGTGCCAGCAGTGAACGGTGGGCGCCGGGAGGAAACACCATATATTTT. This chain links TRBV6-1 with TRBJ1-3, with D unclear. V was clipped by 2 bases and J by 4 bases, with 15 bases between them. CDR1 is MNHNS, CDR2 SASEGT, per germline. CDR3 length: 16 amino acids.

The V call is TRBV4-2, the J call TRBJ2-5; D may be TRBD2 (5 bases). The tail of the sequence fits TRBJ2-7 better, so the J call may be wrong. Per germline, CDR1 LGHNA and CDR2 YNFKEQ. This CDR3 contains 14 residues. This CDR3 reads CASSREKIRYEQYF. As DNA, the CDR3 is TGTGCCAGCAGCAGGGAGAAGATCCGCTACGAGCAGTACTTC.

The J gene is TRBJ2-7, the V gene TRBV13; TRBD1 matches 10 bases. Germline CDR1 PRHDT, CDR2 FYEKMQ (reference sequence). J was trimmed by 7 bases and V by 4 bases; bases with no gene match: 19. This CDR3 is 18 amino acids long. CDR3 DNA sequence: TGTGCCAGCAGCTCTTACTGGCAAAGGGACAGGGGAGTGGAGGAGCAGTACTTC. Translating it yields CASSSYWQRDRGVEEQYF.

The chain uses TRBV19 and TRBJ1-2, with 8 bases that match TRBD1. The J segment lost 3 bases and the V segment lost 4 bases, leaving 13 bases of the junction unmatched. Germline V CDR1 and CDR2: LNHDA, SQIVND (reference sequence). The CDR3 contains 17 residues. The CDR3 loop reads CASSTRGRQGADYGYTF. The CDR3 DNA reads TGTGCCAGTAGTACTCGGGGCCGGCAGGGGGCGGACTATGGCTACACCTTC.

The table lists this clone with a count of one. The V call is TRBV11-2, the J call TRBJ2-1; 9 nucleotides agree with TRBD2. CDR1 and CDR2 from the germline V gene are SGHAT and FQNNGV. With 3 bases clipped from V and 1 base from J, the junction kept 1 base outside the gene matches. The CDR3 length is 15 residues. The CDR3 loop reads CASSLSGRSYNEQFF. The DNA for the CDR3 is TGTGCCAGCAGCTTGAGCGGGAGGTCCTACAATGAGCAGTTCTTC. Using reference TRBV11-2 and TRBJ2-1 for the parts outside the CDR3, the full variable domain is EAGVAQSPRYKIIEKRQSVAFWCNPISGHATLYWYQQILGQGPKLLIQFQNNGVVDDSQLPKDRFSAERLKGVDSTLKIQPAKLEDSAVYLCASSLSGRSYNEQFFGPGTRLTVL.

Turning to this clone: Other DNA sequences in this specimen translate into the identical CDR3. The chain joins TRBV29-1 to TRBJ1-1; 8 nucleotides agree with TRBD1. With V trimmed by 6 bases and J by 0 bases, 12 bases remained unmatched. This CDR3 has 16 amino acids. Germline V CDR1 and CDR2: SQVTM, ANQGSEA. CDR3 in DNA: TGCAGCGTCGTAGGACAGGGTCAGGTACTGAACACTGAAGCTTTCTTT. Protein product: CSVVGQGQVLNTEAFF.

This chain connects TRBV6-5 to TRBJ1-2; 7 nucleotides line up with TRBD1. Unmatched junction bases numbered 5, after V lost 6 bases and J lost 4 bases. The CDR3 is 13 amino acids. Germline V gene lookup returns CDR1 MNHEY and CDR2 SVGAGI. The CDR3 DNA sequence: TGTGCCAGCAGCCGTAACAGGGGCTATGGCTACACCTTC. Translating gives CASSRNRGYGYTF.